This TCR beta chain was recovered during a study of blood T cells in healthy people across ages. RNA extraction gave at least 5.5 micrograms of total RNA per sample. CDR3 length: 15 amino acids. Germline CDR1 is SGHRS and CDR2 is YFSETQ. V dropped 0 bases and J dropped 4 bases, with 12 bases sitting between them. This clonotype came up a few times. Then a second PCR, running about 6 to 12 cycles, was carried out with a sample-barcoded 5' primer and a J-beta primer mix. TCRdb redid the calling of the 5' RACE reads with MiXCR, one entry per CDR3 protein. The profile shows roughly 800,000 distinct CDR3 sequences, 20% to 25% of them singletons. The sample was also linked to a second study, of T cells of mothers and their children. That work adds: The study sampled a few healthy Caucasian mothers and their six children. Whatever RNA was extracted went entirely into cDNA synthesis, at roughly 1.6 ug per 15 ul. Related pairs of mothers and children showed slightly higher, non-significant overlap versus unrelated pairs.

Sequenced: blood. The sequence was obtained from a boy between 5 and 17 years old in good health. The chain links TRBV5-1 to TRBJ2-3; D may be TRBD1 (5 bases). Here the CDR3 DNA reads TGCGCCAGCAGCTTGGAGGCAGGGAAGGCAGATACGCAGTATTTT. The encoded protein is CASSLEAGKADTQYF.